One T cell receptor beta chain is described in this entry. CDR1 and CDR2 (germline): SGHAT, FQNNGV. The CDR3 consists of 14 residues. With 0 bases removed from V and 0 bases from J, the gap between germline ends came to 6 bases. This sample was taken from a study of beta chain features in type 1 diabetes. What was sequenced were expressed TCRB transcripts, since all of the isolated RNA had been reverse transcribed. The table came from immunoSEQ multiplex PCR; TCRdb's copy has only in-frame clones and leaves some out. The sample comprises 150,000 to 190,000 clones, 11% of which are singletons, and 2% to 2.5% rests with the top ten.

Sequenced sample: central memory CD4+ T cells from blood. This rearrangement joins TRBV11-2 to TRBJ2-7, with D hard to call. The receptor comes from a man aged 18 to 29 in good health. DNA of the CDR3: TGTGCCAGCAGCTTAGAAGTTAGCTCCTACGAGCAGTACTTC. Translating it yields CASSLEVSSYEQYF.